Below, one T cell receptor (beta chain) is given with its context. Its antigen is as yet unknown. The data were obtained in a study of shared clonotypes between healthy human individuals. Study findings and constraints: As a rule, naive subsets had a larger estimated richness than memory subsets.

Here immunoSEQ multiplex PCR was the method, and the copy in TCRdb shows in-frame clones only, minus some. The table lists about 680,000 clones, more than 70% of them singletons. Sequencing was carried out using memory CD4+ T cells sorted from blood. Stated subset: CD45RA-negative fraction. The sequence was obtained from a woman aged 30 to 39 in good health.

CDR3 DNA sequence: TGTGCCAGCAGTGGTACCGGGACAGGGTACACAGATACGCAGTATTTT. This translates into CASSGTGTGYTDTQYF. This rearrangement joins TRBV2 to TRBJ2-3; 9 nucleotides align to TRBD1. Trimming cost V 4 bases and J 2 bases; bases outside gene matches: 7. In germline, CDR1 is SNHLY, CDR2 FYNNEI. This CDR3 region has 16 residues.